The rows below give T cell receptor beta chains drawn from one sample of a study of HIV-infected patients and healthy controls. TCRdb itself ran the 5' RACE reads through MiXCR, one entry per CDR3 protein. The table shows 6,000 or so distinct CDR3 sequences, with roughly a quarter occurring only once. The sequenced sample was blood, obtained before antiretroviral therapy. The receptors stem from an adult with HIV infection. Both conserved end residues are part of each CDR3. D genes are given only for firm matches. Rows may omit the clone size; those that give it use once, few, many or a size class.

size: hyperexpanded; J: TRBJ2-5; V: TRBV9; D: -; DNA: TGTGCCAGCAGCGCGAGGAGAGGGGGGCCGGTTTCGGAGACCCAGTACTTC; CDR3: CASSARRGGPVSETQYF
size: medium-sized; J: TRBJ2-1; V: TRBV19; D: TRBD1; DNA: TGTGCCAGTAGTATAGAAGGGGGCGACTACAATGAGCAGTTCTTC; CDR3: CASSIEGGDYNEQFF
size: many; J: TRBJ1-2; V: TRBV27; D: TRBD1; DNA: TGTGCCAGCAGTTCCCACCACCCGGGACAGGGGGCTAACTATGGCTACACCTTC; CDR3: CASSSHHPGQGANYGYTF
size: -; J: TRBJ1-5; V: TRBV11-2; D: TRBD1; DNA: TGTGCCAGCAGATTAGGGGGGACAGCTAGCAATCAGCCCAAGCATTTT; CDR3: CASRLGGTASNQPKHF
size: medium-sized; J: TRBJ1-5; V: TRBV15; D: -; DNA: TGTGCCACCAGCAGAGATCGGTTAAAGCCCCAGCATTTT; CDR3: CATSRDRLKPQHF
size: many; J: TRBJ2-7; V: TRBV5-1; D: -; DNA: TGCGCCAGCAGGGAGGGGGGTAGAGACTACGAGCAGTACTTC; CDR3: CASREGGRDYEQYF
size: few; J: TRBJ2-7; V: TRBV20-1; D: TRBD2; DNA: TGCAGTGCTAGCAGCCTAGCGGGGTTCGGTGAGCAGTACTTC; CDR3: CSASSLAGFGEQYF
size: -; J: TRBJ1-5; V: TRBV6-5; D: -; DNA: TGTGCCAGCAGTTCGCATGGGGCCCATCCCCAGCATTTT; CDR3: CASSSHGAHPQHF
size: medium-sized; J: TRBJ1-1; V: TRBV4-1; D: -; DNA: TGCGCCAGCAGCCCCGGGACCCGGGGGACTGAAGCTTTCTTT; CDR3: CASSPGTRGTEAFF
size: medium-sized; J: TRBJ2-5; V: TRBV18; D: TRBD2; DNA: TGTGCCAGCTCACCCCGACTAGCGGGCATGCAAGAGACCCAGTACTTC; CDR3: CASSPRLAGMQETQYF
size: -; J: TRBJ2-7; V: TRBV11-2; D: -; DNA: TGTGCCAGCAGCTTGGGACGGGGATCCTACGAGCAGTACTTC; CDR3: CASSLGRGSYEQYF
size: many; J: TRBJ1-1; V: TRBV20-1; D: TRBD1; DNA: TGCAGTGCTGGCGCCCTCGACAGGGCTCCCACTGAAGCTTTCTTT; CDR3: CSAGALDRAPTEAFF
size: once; J: TRBJ1-4; V: TRBV18; D: TRBD1; DNA: TGTGCCAGCTCCCGGGACAGGGCAACCAAAGGAGAAAAACTGTTTTTT; CDR3: CASSRDRATKGEKLFF
size: medium-sized; J: TRBJ1-5; V: TRBV7-2; D: -; DNA: TGTGCCAGCAGTTCGGATGGGAGGAGCAATCAGCCCCAGCATTTT; CDR3: CASSSDGRSNQPQHF
size: many; J: TRBJ1-2; V: TRBV2; D: TRBD1; DNA: TGTGCCAGCACCGAGGACAGGAGGAACTATGGCTACACCTTC; CDR3: CASTEDRRNYGYTF
size: medium-sized; J: TRBJ1-5; V: TRBV6-6; D: -; DNA: TGTGCCAGCAGTTACCGGGGGCCCGGGCATGGCAATCAGCCCCAGCATTTT; CDR3: CASSYRGPGHGNQPQHF
size: many; J: TRBJ2-3; V: TRBV5-6; D: TRBD1; DNA: TGTGCCAGCTTGGACAGGACTCACGGTACGCAGTATTTT; CDR3: CASLDRTHGTQYF
size: medium-sized; J: TRBJ1-4; V: TRBV4-3; D: TRBD1; DNA: TGCGCCAGCAGCCAAGATAGTGGACAGGTGAATGAAAAACTGTTTTTT; CDR3: CASSQDSGQVNEKLFF
size: medium-sized; J: TRBJ2-3; V: TRBV13; D: -; DNA: TGTGCCAGCAGCTTATTGGAGAGTACGCAGTATTTT; CDR3: CASSLLESTQYF
size: -; J: TRBJ2-5; V: TRBV9; D: -; DNA: TGTGCCAGAAGCTCCGGACTGGTAGAGACCCAGTACTTC; CDR3: CARSSGLVETQYF
size: medium-sized; J: TRBJ1-1; V: TRBV12-3/TRBV12-4; D: -; DNA: TGTGCCAGCGGCAGAGCGGGTGAAGCTTTCTTT; CDR3: CASGRAGEAFF
size: -; J: TRBJ2-7; V: TRBV10-3; D: TRBD1; DNA: TGTGCCATCAGAAGGGGGCCGACAGATATCGAGCAGTACTTC; CDR3: CAIRRGPTDIEQYF
size: few; J: TRBJ1-6; V: TRBV6-6; D: -; DNA: TGTGCCAGCAGCCCCGCCTCCTATAATTCACCCCTCCACTTT; CDR3: CASSPASYNSPLHF
size: -; J: TRBJ2-3; V: TRBV5-6; D: -; DNA: TGTGCCAGCAGCTTGCCCCTCACCACAGGTTTGAGCACAGATACGCAGTATTTT; CDR3: CASSLPLTTGLSTDTQYF
size: medium-sized; J: TRBJ2-3; V: TRBV5-5; D: -; DNA: TGTGCCAGCAGCTTGGATCCAGGGGGGTTCGCCACAGATACGCAGTATTTT; CDR3: CASSLDPGGFATDTQYF
size: -; J: TRBJ2-1; V: TRBV11-2; D: TRBD1; DNA: TGTGCCAGCAGCCGTCCGGGACAGGGCGCCTACAATGAGCAGTTCTTC; CDR3: CASSRPGQGAYNEQFF
size: medium-sized; J: TRBJ2-5; V: TRBV7-9; D: TRBD1; DNA: TGTGCCAGCAGCTCCAGACAGGGGGGGACCCAGTACTTC; CDR3: CASSSRQGGTQYF
size: medium-sized; J: TRBJ2-7; V: TRBV7-9; D: TRBD2; DNA: TGTGCCAGCAGCGCCCCTAGCGGGACAGCGGACGAGCAGTACTTC; CDR3: CASSAPSGTADEQYF
size: -; J: TRBJ2-2; V: TRBV20-1; D: -; DNA: TGCAGTGCTAGAGATAAACTAGAGTCCACCGGGGAGCTGTTTTTT; CDR3: CSARDKLESTGELFF
size: -; J: TRBJ1-2; V: TRBV3-1; D: -; DNA: TGTGCCAGCAGCCATGACGGGACACCATACTATGGCTACACCTTC; CDR3: CASSHDGTPYYGYTF
size: medium-sized; J: TRBJ2-7; V: TRBV7-9; D: TRBD1; DNA: TGTGCCAGCAACACCGGGACAGGGACCTACGAGCAGTACTTC; CDR3: CASNTGTGTYEQYF
size: few; J: TRBJ2-5; V: TRBV5-1; D: -; DNA: TGCGCCAGCAGCCGGGCCGGGGAAGAGACCCAGTACTTC; CDR3: CASSRAGEETQYF
size: -; J: TRBJ2-1; V: TRBV4-1; D: TRBD2; DNA: TGCGCCAGCAGCCAAGGACGACTAGCTGGGTCCTACAATGAGCAGTTCTTC; CDR3: CASSQGRLAGSYNEQFF
size: -; J: TRBJ2-5; V: TRBV20-1; D: -; DNA: TGCAGTTCCCAGGGATTCTCAGAGACCCAGTACTTC; CDR3: CSSQGFSETQYF
size: many; J: TRBJ1-3; V: TRBV29-1; D: -; DNA: TGCAGCGCCGAAAGACAGGATGGAAACACCATATATTTT; CDR3: CSAERQDGNTIYF
size: -; J: TRBJ2-2; V: TRBV24-1; D: -; DNA: TGTGCCACCAGTGACCTAGGACGGGACACCGGGGAGCTGTTTTTT; CDR3: CATSDLGRDTGELFF
size: medium-sized; J: TRBJ2-2; V: TRBV11-2; D: TRBD1; DNA: TGTGCCAGCAGCCCCACGTCCAGGGGGCCATCCGGGGAGCTGTTTTTT; CDR3: CASSPTSRGPSGELFF
size: many; J: TRBJ2-7; V: TRBV6-6; D: TRBD1; DNA: TGTGCCAGCACCCGGGACAGGGGGACCCACGAGCAGTACTTC; CDR3: CASTRDRGTHEQYF
size: medium-sized; J: TRBJ2-1; V: TRBV5-1; D: TRBD1; DNA: TGCGCCAGCAGCCCGCTGGGACAGTGGGACAATGAGCAGTTCTTC; CDR3: CASSPLGQWDNEQFF
size: few; J: TRBJ1-1; V: TRBV27; D: -; DNA: TGTGCCAGCAGTCTCACCTCTGGGTTCGCTGAAGCTTTCTTT; CDR3: CASSLTSGFAEAFF
size: medium-sized; J: TRBJ2-7; V: TRBV19; D: TRBD2; DNA: TGTGCCAGTAGCCTAATCGGGGGGTACGAGCAGTACTTC; CDR3: CASSLIGGYEQYF
size: many; J: TRBJ1-1; V: TRBV5-1; D: TRBD1; DNA: TGCGCCAGCAGCGCCCGACAGGGAGGGGTGAACACTGAAGCTTTCTTT; CDR3: CASSARQGGVNTEAFF
size: many; J: TRBJ1-5; V: TRBV18; D: -; DNA: TGTGCCAGCTCACCTCAGCAGCCGGGGCCCGATAGCAATCAGCCCCAGCATTTT; CDR3: CASSPQQPGPDSNQPQHF
size: many; J: TRBJ2-5; V: TRBV3-1; D: -; DNA: TGTGCCAGCAGCCCCTGGACAGCCCGAGACCAAGAGACCCAGTACTTC; CDR3: CASSPWTARDQETQYF
size: many; J: TRBJ1-1; V: TRBV12-3/TRBV12-4; D: -; DNA: TGTGCCAGCAGTTTGGGGTTGGGTACGGGACCGAACACTGAAGCTTTCTTT; CDR3: CASSLGLGTGPNTEAFF
size: many; J: TRBJ2-1; V: TRBV20-1; D: TRBD2; DNA: TGCAGTGCTAAGACTAGCGGAGAGCAGTTCTTC; CDR3: CSAKTSGEQFF
size: many; J: TRBJ2-5; V: TRBV20-1; D: -; DNA: TGCAGTGCCCGACTACTGCTTCAAGAGACCCAGTACTTC; CDR3: CSARLLLQETQYF
size: many; J: TRBJ1-5; V: TRBV30; D: -; DNA: TGTGCCTGGAGTGTACTAACCAGGGGTAAGCCCCAGCATTTT; CDR3: CAWSVLTRGKPQHF